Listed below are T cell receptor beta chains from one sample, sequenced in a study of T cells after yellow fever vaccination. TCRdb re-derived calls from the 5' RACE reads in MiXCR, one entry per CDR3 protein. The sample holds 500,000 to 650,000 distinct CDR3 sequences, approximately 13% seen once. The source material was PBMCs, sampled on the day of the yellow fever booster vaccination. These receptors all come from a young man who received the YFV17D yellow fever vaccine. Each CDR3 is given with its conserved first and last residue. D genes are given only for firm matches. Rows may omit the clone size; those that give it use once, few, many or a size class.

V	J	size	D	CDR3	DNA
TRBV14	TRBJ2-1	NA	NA	CASSQVVQYNEQFF	TGTGCCAGCAGCCAAGTTGTTCAGTACAATGAGCAGTTCTTC
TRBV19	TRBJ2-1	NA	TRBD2	CASPTGLAGGEQFF	TGTGCCAGTCCAACGGGACTAGCGGGAGGTGAGCAGTTCTTC
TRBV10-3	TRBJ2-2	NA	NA	CAVRPRESARNTGELFF	TGTGCCGTCCGCCCCAGGGAGTCCGCCCGGAACACCGGGGAGCTGTTTTTT
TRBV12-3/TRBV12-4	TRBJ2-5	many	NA	CASSRGRETQYF	TGTGCCAGCAGTCGCGGTAGGGAGACCCAGTACTTC
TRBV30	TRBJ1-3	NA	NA	CAWSARGWANTIYF	TGTGCCTGGAGTGCCCGGGGCTGGGCAAACACCATATATTTT
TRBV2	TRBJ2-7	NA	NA	CASSAKYEQYF	TGTGCCAGCAGTGCCAAATACGAGCAGTACTTC
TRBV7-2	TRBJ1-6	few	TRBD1	CASSDRVPYNSPLHF	TGTGCCAGCAGCGACAGGGTGCCCTATAATTCACCCCTCCACTTT
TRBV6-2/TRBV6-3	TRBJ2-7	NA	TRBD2	CASSSLPRGLAGVGATEQYF	TGTGCCAGCAGTTCCCTGCCCCGGGGACTAGCGGGAGTGGGTGCTACCGAGCAGTACTTC
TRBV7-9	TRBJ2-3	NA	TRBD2	CASSLPRPSGSDTQYF	TGTGCCAGCAGCTTACCCAGGCCGAGCGGGAGTGATACGCAGTATTTT
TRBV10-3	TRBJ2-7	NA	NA	CATASDNSYEQYF	TGTGCCACCGCTAGCGACAACTCCTACGAGCAGTACTTC
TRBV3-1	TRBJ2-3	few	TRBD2	CASSRLSGSTDTQYF	TGTGCCAGCAGCCGGCTTAGCGGGAGTACAGATACGCAGTATTTT
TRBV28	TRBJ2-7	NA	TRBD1	CASRDLMGQGAYEQYF	TGTGCCAGCAGAGACCTTATGGGACAGGGAGCCTACGAGCAGTACTTC
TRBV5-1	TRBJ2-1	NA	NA	CASSQPANHEQFF	TGCGCCAGCAGCCAGCCGGCTAACCATGAGCAGTTCTTC
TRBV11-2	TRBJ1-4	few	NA	CASSPTGQWYEKLFF	TGTGCCAGCAGCCCCACCGGACAGTGGTATGAAAAACTGTTTTTT
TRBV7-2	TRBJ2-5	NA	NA	CASSSTSSKETQYF	TGTGCCAGCAGCTCCACTAGCAGCAAAGAGACCCAGTACTTC
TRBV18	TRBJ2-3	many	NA	CASSPQRPDPQYF	TGTGCCAGCTCACCACAGCGACCGGACCCGCAGTATTTT
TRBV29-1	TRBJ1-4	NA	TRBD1	CRRKPGTAREKLFF	TGCAGGCGGAAACCCGGGACAGCAAGGGAAAAACTGTTTTTT
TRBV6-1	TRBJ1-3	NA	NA	CASRLEGLYGNTIYF	TGTGCCAGCAGACTAGAGGGGCTCTATGGAAACACCATATATTTT
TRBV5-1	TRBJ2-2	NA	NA	CASSWSLSNTGELFF	TGCGCCAGCAGCTGGTCGTTGTCGAACACCGGGGAGCTGTTTTTT
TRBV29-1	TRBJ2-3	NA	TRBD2	CRRSRLANRSSTDTQYF	TGCAGGAGGTCCCGACTAGCGAATCGCTCTAGCACAGATACGCAGTATTTT
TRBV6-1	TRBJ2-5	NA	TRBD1	CTSSQPGQGQETQYF	TGTACCAGCAGTCAACCGGGACAGGGGCAAGAGACCCAGTACTTC